This T cell receptor (beta chain) comes out of a study of cytomegalovirus exposure and HLA in healthy donors. The PCR used 60 Vbeta and 13 Jbeta primers. Libraries were prepared by immunoSEQ multiplex PCR; TCRdb keeps only in-frame clonotypes and omits some of them. The sample comprises more than 90,000 clones, 69% of which are singletons, and roughly 2.6% rests with the top ten. V lost 10 bases to trimming and J lost 2 bases, with 15 bases between them. The CDR3 totals 13 residues. In germline, CDR1 is MNHNS, CDR2 SASEGT. The receptor was derived from a man between 50 and 59 years old in good health and CMV-seronegative. The specimen sequenced was PBMCs. The V call is TRBV6-1, the J call TRBJ2-7; D is unresolved. The CDR3 loop is CATSWALTYEQYV. CDR3 nucleotide sequence: TGTGCCACCTCATGGGCCCTGACCTACGAGCAGTACGTC.